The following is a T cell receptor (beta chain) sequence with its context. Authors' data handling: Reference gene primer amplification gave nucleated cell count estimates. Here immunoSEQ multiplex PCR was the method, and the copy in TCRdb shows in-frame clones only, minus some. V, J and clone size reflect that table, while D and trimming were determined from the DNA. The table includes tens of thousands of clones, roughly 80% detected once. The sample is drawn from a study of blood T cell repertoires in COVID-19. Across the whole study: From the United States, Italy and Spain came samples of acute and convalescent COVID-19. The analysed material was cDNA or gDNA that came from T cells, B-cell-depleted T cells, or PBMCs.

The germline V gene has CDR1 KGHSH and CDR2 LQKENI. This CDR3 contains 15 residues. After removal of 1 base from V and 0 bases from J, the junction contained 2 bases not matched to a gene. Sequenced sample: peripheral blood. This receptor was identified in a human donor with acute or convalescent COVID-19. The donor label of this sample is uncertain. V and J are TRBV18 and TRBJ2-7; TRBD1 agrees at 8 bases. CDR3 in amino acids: CASSPRQGISYEQYF. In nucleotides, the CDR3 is TGTGCCAGCTCACCACGACAGGGGATCTCCTACGAGCAGTACTTC.